This TCR beta chain was identified during a study of control samples from healthy donors and cancer patients. Sequenced by immunoSEQ multiplex PCR; TCRdb stores in-frame clones only, minus some. The sample has under 200,000 clones, 90% to 95% seen once; the top ten hold about 1.4%. The receptor was isolated from a woman aged 30 to 39 in good health. Sample: blood.

The CDR3 DNA reads TGTGCCAGCAGCTTAGCTCCTAGCGGCTACGAGCAGTACTTC. Amino acids: CASSLAPSGYEQYF. The chain carries TRBV11-3 and TRBJ2-7; TRBD2 aligns across 7 bases. CDR3 length: 14 amino acids. With 1 base clipped from V and 3 bases from J, the junction kept 3 bases outside the gene matches. From germline, CDR1 is SGHNT and CDR2 YENEEA.